The entry below gives a single TCR beta chain sequence along with its context. Its antigen is still unknown. The source of the sample is a study of beta chain features in type 1 diabetes. Findings and caveats of the study: All four CD4+ subsets of Type 1 diabetes patients contained TCRB CDR3s that were moderately but significantly shorter. Whether HLA type influences TCRB rearrangement remained unresolved here.

Expressed TCRB transcripts were sequenced because the entire RNA isolate underwent reverse transcription. Using immunoSEQ multiplex PCR, the repertoire was profiled, and TCRdb retains in-frame clones only, with some absent. Of about 150,000 clones in the sample, under 13% are singletons; the top ten hold around 0.5%. V dropped 3 bases and J dropped 3 bases, with 8 bases sitting between them. The CDR3 is made up of 14 amino acids. Germline lookup yields CDR1 MNHNY and CDR2 SVGAGI (reference sequence). This chain connects TRBV6-6 to TRBJ2-2; no clear D gene. This clonotype was sampled from a man aged 25-40 years with type 1 diabetes. The source material was central memory CD4+ T cells from blood. CDR3 nucleotide sequence: TGTGCCAGCAGTTATACCCGGTACACCGGGGAGCTGTTTTTT. Amino acid sequence: CASSYTRYTGELFF.